Listed below are T cell receptor beta chains from one sample, sequenced in a study of blood T cell repertoires in COVID-19. Measured with immunoSEQ multiplex PCR; TCRdb has only the in-frame clones, and not every one. The repertoire has 200,000 or so clones, around 82% of them found once; the top ten carry nearly 7.5%. Sequencing was done on a sample of PBMCs or T cells enriched from blood (not recorded which). These receptors originate from a woman in her thirties or forties with acute COVID-19. Each CDR3 is given with its conserved first and last residue. The D gene is left open where the match is weak. Rows may omit the clone size; those that give it use once, few, many or a size class.

V gene: TRBV29-1; clone size: .; CDR3 length: 16; J gene: TRBJ2-1; D gene: .; CDR3 DNA: TGCAGCGGTCGAAGTGTGTCGGCGGCCTCGGTGAGCGAGCAGTTCTTC; CDR3 protein: CSGRSVSAASVSEQFF
V gene: TRBV28; clone size: .; CDR3 length: 13; J gene: TRBJ1-5; D gene: .; CDR3 DNA: TGTGCCAGCAGACGCTCAGGGAACCAGCCCCAGCATTTT; CDR3 protein: CASRRSGNQPQHF
V gene: TRBV5-5; clone size: .; CDR3 length: 16; J gene: TRBJ2-3; D gene: TRBD2; CDR3 DNA: TGTGCCAGCAGCTATACCGGGACTAGTCTCACAGATACGCAGTATTTT; CDR3 protein: CASSYTGTSLTDTQYF
V gene: TRBV9; clone size: .; CDR3 length: 15; J gene: TRBJ2-3; D gene: TRBD2; CDR3 DNA: TGTGCCAGCAGCGTAGGAGCGGGATACACAGATACGCAGTATTTT; CDR3 protein: CASSVGAGYTDTQYF
V gene: TRBV28; clone size: .; CDR3 length: 15; J gene: TRBJ2-7; D gene: TRBD2; CDR3 DNA: TGTGCCAGCAGTTCCACGGGACTAAGCTCCTACGAGCAGTACTTC; CDR3 protein: CASSSTGLSSYEQYF
V gene: TRBV19; clone size: .; CDR3 length: 14; J gene: TRBJ2-1; D gene: TRBD2; CDR3 DNA: TGTGCCAGTACCCCGGGACTAGCGACTAATGAGCAGTTCTTC; CDR3 protein: CASTPGLATNEQFF
V gene: TRBV7-9; clone size: .; CDR3 length: 19; J gene: TRBJ1-4; D gene: .; CDR3 DNA: TGTGCCAGCAGCTTAAGTCAGGGAAGGATAAGGGACATCCACGAAAAACTGTTTTTT; CDR3 protein: CASSLSQGRIRDIHEKLFF
V gene: TRBV18; clone size: once; CDR3 length: 16; J gene: TRBJ1-2; D gene: .; CDR3 DNA: TGTGCCAGCTCATCCCGAGAGGGCGGGGCGGACTATGGCTACACCTTC; CDR3 protein: CASSSREGGADYGYTF
V gene: TRBV18; clone size: .; CDR3 length: 16; J gene: TRBJ2-1; D gene: TRBD1; CDR3 DNA: TGTGCCAGCTCACCATATGCGGGACAGGGATACAATGAGCAGTTCTTC; CDR3 protein: CASSPYAGQGYNEQFF
V gene: TRBV2; clone size: .; CDR3 length: 12; J gene: TRBJ2-1; D gene: .; CDR3 DNA: TGTGCCAGCGCCGCGACTAGGTTTGAGCAGTTCTTC; CDR3 protein: CASAATRFEQFF
V gene: TRBV2; clone size: .; CDR3 length: 13; J gene: TRBJ1-4; D gene: TRBD1; CDR3 DNA: TGTGCCAGCAGGGGAACAGGGGGCGAAAAACTGTTTTTT; CDR3 protein: CASRGTGGEKLFF
V gene: TRBV11-2; clone size: .; CDR3 length: 19; J gene: TRBJ2-3; D gene: TRBD2; CDR3 DNA: TGTGCCAGCAGCTTGTCCGGGACTAGCGGGAGGGCGGGCACAGATACGCAGTATTTT; CDR3 protein: CASSLSGTSGRAGTDTQYF
V gene: TRBV28; clone size: .; CDR3 length: 16; J gene: TRBJ1-6; D gene: .; CDR3 DNA: TGTGCCAGCAGTTTACAGTTTAGGGGTTTATGGTCACCCCTCCACTTT; CDR3 protein: CASSLQFRGLWSPLHF
V gene: TRBV28; clone size: .; CDR3 length: 13; J gene: TRBJ1-2; D gene: TRBD1; CDR3 DNA: TGTGCCAGCAGGTGGGGACAGGAGTATGGCTACACCTTC; CDR3 protein: CASRWGQEYGYTF
V gene: TRBV3-1/TRBV3-2; clone size: once; CDR3 length: 17; J gene: TRBJ2-2; D gene: TRBD1; CDR3 DNA: TGTGCCAGCAGCCCCCCCCGGACAGGGACGAACACCGGGGAGCTGTTTTTT; CDR3 protein: CASSPPRTGTNTGELFF
V gene: TRBV28; clone size: .; CDR3 length: 16; J gene: TRBJ1-5; D gene: .; CDR3 DNA: TGTGCCAGCAGCCCAAATAGACAGGTGAGCAATCAGCCCCAGCATTTT; CDR3 protein: CASSPNRQVSNQPQHF
V gene: TRBV27; clone size: .; CDR3 length: 16; J gene: TRBJ2-3; D gene: TRBD2; CDR3 DNA: TGTGCCAGCAGTTTAGCCGGGACTAGAGCGACAGATACGCAGTATTTT; CDR3 protein: CASSLAGTRATDTQYF
V gene: TRBV19; clone size: .; CDR3 length: 14; J gene: TRBJ2-5; D gene: TRBD2; CDR3 DNA: TGTGCCAGTAGGGTAGCGGGGGGCCAAGAGACCCAGTACTTC; CDR3 protein: CASRVAGGQETQYF
V gene: TRBV5-1; clone size: .; CDR3 length: 15; J gene: TRBJ2-7; D gene: TRBD1; CDR3 DNA: TGCGCCAGCAGCTTCCGGGACAGGGCCCAGGACGAGCAGTACTTC; CDR3 protein: CASSFRDRAQDEQYF
V gene: TRBV6-5; clone size: many; CDR3 length: 15; J gene: TRBJ1-2; D gene: TRBD1; CDR3 DNA: TGTGCCAGCAGTCGACAGGGGGGGGCGGACTATGGCTACACCTTC; CDR3 protein: CASSRQGGADYGYTF
V gene: TRBV2; clone size: many; CDR3 length: 13; J gene: TRBJ1-5; D gene: .; CDR3 DNA: TGTGCCAGCAGAACAAGGGGAGGGCAGCCCCAGCATTTT; CDR3 protein: CASRTRGGQPQHF
V gene: TRBV7-2; clone size: .; CDR3 length: 15; J gene: TRBJ1-2; D gene: .; CDR3 DNA: TGTGCCAGCAGCTTAACCCCGGCAGGGAACTATGGCTACACCTTC; CDR3 protein: CASSLTPAGNYGYTF
V gene: TRBV7-3; clone size: .; CDR3 length: 16; J gene: TRBJ2-3; D gene: .; CDR3 DNA: TGTGCCAGCAGCTTAACGCGGGCCGGACGCACAGATACGCAGTATTTT; CDR3 protein: CASSLTRAGRTDTQYF
V gene: TRBV4-2; clone size: .; CDR3 length: 18; J gene: TRBJ2-3; D gene: TRBD2; CDR3 DNA: TGTGCCAGCAGCCAAGCCGGGACTAGCGGGAGTGCCACAGATACGCAGTATTTT; CDR3 protein: CASSQAGTSGSATDTQYF
V gene: TRBV28; clone size: .; CDR3 length: 13; J gene: TRBJ1-2; D gene: .; CDR3 DNA: TGTGCCAGCAGCCTCAGTGAAAACTATGGCTACACCTTC; CDR3 protein: CASSLSENYGYTF
V gene: TRBV6-1; clone size: .; CDR3 length: 15; J gene: TRBJ2-7; D gene: TRBD1; CDR3 DNA: TGTGCCAGCAGTGAAGCGGGACAGGGACCCTACGAGCAGTACTTC; CDR3 protein: CASSEAGQGPYEQYF
V gene: TRBV7-9; clone size: .; CDR3 length: 16; J gene: TRBJ1-3; D gene: .; CDR3 DNA: TGTGCCAGCAGCTTCGCCCGAGGGGGAACTGGAAACACCATATATTTT; CDR3 protein: CASSFARGGTGNTIYF
V gene: TRBV5-6; clone size: .; CDR3 length: 13; J gene: TRBJ1-2; D gene: .; CDR3 DNA: TGTGCCAGCAGCTTGCAGGGAACCTATGGCTACACCTTC; CDR3 protein: CASSLQGTYGYTF
V gene: TRBV19; clone size: .; CDR3 length: 14; J gene: TRBJ1-1; D gene: TRBD1; CDR3 DNA: TGTGCCAGTAGAGACTACAGGGGGCCCACTGAAGCTTTCTTT; CDR3 protein: CASRDYRGPTEAFF
V gene: TRBV6-5; clone size: .; CDR3 length: 14; J gene: TRBJ1-2; D gene: TRBD1; CDR3 DNA: TGTGCCAGCAGTTACTTACAGGGGAACTATGGCTACACCTTC; CDR3 protein: CASSYLQGNYGYTF
V gene: TRBV10-3; clone size: .; CDR3 length: 13; J gene: TRBJ2-1; D gene: TRBD2; CDR3 DNA: TGTGCCACCCGGCCGGGACTAGTCTACGAGCAGTTCTTC; CDR3 protein: CATRPGLVYEQFF
V gene: TRBV6-5; clone size: once; CDR3 length: 15; J gene: TRBJ2-7; D gene: .; CDR3 DNA: TGTGCCAGCAGTAGTGTCTGGGGGCCGTTGAACGAGCAGTACTTC; CDR3 protein: CASSSVWGPLNEQYF
V gene: TRBV9; clone size: once; CDR3 length: 13; J gene: TRBJ2-7; D gene: .; CDR3 DNA: TGTGCCAGCAGCGACCGGGACTCCTACGAGCAGTACTTC; CDR3 protein: CASSDRDSYEQYF
V gene: TRBV29-1; clone size: .; CDR3 length: 13; J gene: TRBJ1-2; D gene: .; CDR3 DNA: TGCAGCGTTGAACAGGGCGGACGTAAAGGCTACACCTTC; CDR3 protein: CSVEQGGRKGYTF
V gene: TRBV5-3; clone size: .; CDR3 length: 19; J gene: TRBJ1-2; D gene: .; CDR3 DNA: TGTGCCAGAAGGCCCCAAACCGGGAGGAGACTGAGACTTAACTATGGCTACACCTTC; CDR3 protein: CARRPQTGRRLRLNYGYTF
V gene: TRBV3-1/TRBV3-2; clone size: .; CDR3 length: 14; J gene: TRBJ2-5; D gene: TRBD2; CDR3 DNA: TGTGCCAGCAGCGCCGGGACTAGTACTGAGACCCAGTACTTC; CDR3 protein: CASSAGTSTETQYF
V gene: TRBV20-1; clone size: .; CDR3 length: 14; J gene: TRBJ2-7; D gene: TRBD1; CDR3 DNA: TGCAGTGCTAGTAGGACAGGGGGCTCCTACGAGCAGTACTTC; CDR3 protein: CSASRTGGSYEQYF
V gene: TRBV28; clone size: .; CDR3 length: 13; J gene: TRBJ2-7; D gene: TRBD2; CDR3 DNA: TGTGCCAGCAAACCAGCGGGGACCTACGAGCAGTACTTC; CDR3 protein: CASKPAGTYEQYF
V gene: TRBV19; clone size: .; CDR3 length: 17; J gene: TRBJ1-6; D gene: TRBD1; CDR3 DNA: TGTGCCAGTAGTCTTCGTCGACAGGGGAGGAATAATTCACCCCTCCACTTT; CDR3 protein: CASSLRRQGRNNSPLHF
V gene: TRBV2; clone size: .; CDR3 length: 14; J gene: TRBJ1-1; D gene: .; CDR3 DNA: TGTGCCAGCAGTGAATCGAGGGCGGAAACTGAAGCTTTCTTT; CDR3 protein: CASSESRAETEAFF
V gene: TRBV28; clone size: once; CDR3 length: 16; J gene: TRBJ1-6; D gene: .; CDR3 DNA: TGTGCCAGCACTCCAGTTTCCGGCCGGGATTATTCACCCCTCCACTTT; CDR3 protein: CASTPVSGRDYSPLHF
V gene: TRBV16; clone size: .; CDR3 length: 14; J gene: TRBJ1-3; D gene: .; CDR3 DNA: TGTGCCAGCAGCCAAGGAGGTGGGGGAAACACCATATATTTT; CDR3 protein: CASSQGGGGNTIYF
V gene: TRBV15; clone size: .; CDR3 length: 15; J gene: TRBJ1-4; D gene: .; CDR3 DNA: TGTGCCACCAGCAGAGTGGGGACAAGTAATGAAAAACTGTTTTTT; CDR3 protein: CATSRVGTSNEKLFF
V gene: TRBV19; clone size: .; CDR3 length: 19; J gene: TRBJ2-6; D gene: .; CDR3 DNA: TGTGCCAGTAGTGGCCGGGACATTGGAGTTTTCTCTGGGGCCAACGTCCTGACTTTC; CDR3 protein: CASSGRDIGVFSGANVLTF
V gene: TRBV7-9; clone size: .; CDR3 length: 14; J gene: TRBJ2-7; D gene: .; CDR3 DNA: TGTGCCAGCAGCTTAGCCATGGACAGCTACGAGCAGTACTTC; CDR3 protein: CASSLAMDSYEQYF
V gene: TRBV29-1; clone size: .; CDR3 length: 13; J gene: TRBJ2-7; D gene: TRBD1; CDR3 DNA: TGCAGCGTTCGACAGGGTTCCTCGTTCGAGCAGTACTTC; CDR3 protein: CSVRQGSSFEQYF
V gene: TRBV9; clone size: .; CDR3 length: 14; J gene: TRBJ2-7; D gene: .; CDR3 DNA: TGTGCCAGCAGCGTAGATGGGTCCCCCGGGGAGCAGTACTTC; CDR3 protein: CASSVDGSPGEQYF
V gene: TRBV11-2; clone size: .; CDR3 length: 15; J gene: TRBJ2-2; D gene: .; CDR3 DNA: TGTGCCAGCAGCTCCGGTTTACAGGCGACCGGGGAGCTGTTTTTT; CDR3 protein: CASSSGLQATGELFF
V gene: TRBV11-1; clone size: .; CDR3 length: 16; J gene: TRBJ2-2; D gene: TRBD2; CDR3 DNA: TGTGCCAGCAGCTTAGGGCTAGCGGGGAGAACCGGGGAGCTGTTTTTT; CDR3 protein: CASSLGLAGRTGELFF
V gene: TRBV28; clone size: .; CDR3 length: 17; J gene: TRBJ1-5; D gene: .; CDR3 DNA: TGTGCCAGCGGACCTTTAACGGGGGGATGGAGCAATCAGCCCCAGCATTTT; CDR3 protein: CASGPLTGGWSNQPQHF
V gene: TRBV27; clone size: .; CDR3 length: 10; J gene: TRBJ1-3; D gene: .; CDR3 DNA: TGTGCCACCTTGGGAAACACCATATATTTT; CDR3 protein: CATLGNTIYF
V gene: TRBV19; clone size: .; CDR3 length: 14; J gene: TRBJ2-5; D gene: .; CDR3 DNA: TGTGCCAGTAGTGCCCAGGGTGTACAAGAGACCCAGTACTTC; CDR3 protein: CASSAQGVQETQYF
V gene: TRBV28; clone size: .; CDR3 length: 14; J gene: TRBJ1-4; D gene: TRBD1; CDR3 DNA: TGTGCCAGCAGTCCGACAGGGGGGAATGAAAAACTGTTTTTT; CDR3 protein: CASSPTGGNEKLFF
V gene: TRBV5-4; clone size: .; CDR3 length: 17; J gene: TRBJ1-2; D gene: TRBD1; CDR3 DNA: TGTGCCAGCAGCTTGGGAGGACAGGGGGGACGGATTGGTGGCTACACCTTC; CDR3 protein: CASSLGGQGGRIGGYTF